A selection of T cell receptor beta chains follows, all from one sample in a study of naive and memory T cell subsets. TCRdb re-derived calls from the UMI-ligation and nested PCR reads in MiXCR, one entry per CDR3 protein. Of 120,000 to 150,000 distinct CDR3 sequences listed, about 20% are singletons. Sequencing was carried out using naive CD8+ T cells from blood. The origin of the receptors is a human donor in good health. The CDR3 runs from the conserved cysteine through the conserved F or W. Each record gives: V gene, D gene, clone size, J gene, CDR3 DNA, CDR3 protein. The D gene is left open where the match is weak. Expanded clones get a size class; other rows say once, few or many, or leave the size out.

v_call: TRBV27
d_call: -
clone_size: -
j_call: TRBJ1-2
cdr3_nt: TGTGCCAGCAGTTCCGGGGGCTATGGCTACACCTTC
cdr3_aa: CASSSGGYGYTF

v_call: TRBV6-5
d_call: TRBD1
clone_size: few
j_call: TRBJ1-1
cdr3_nt: TGTGCCAGCAGTCTACAGGGGGTGTACACTGAAGCTTTCTTT
cdr3_aa: CASSLQGVYTEAFF

v_call: TRBV28
d_call: -
clone_size: few
j_call: TRBJ2-7
cdr3_nt: TGTGCCAGCAGTTTTGAGGGCGGCGACTTCTCCTACGAGCAGTACTTC
cdr3_aa: CASSFEGGDFSYEQYF

v_call: TRBV20-1
d_call: TRBD2
clone_size: -
j_call: TRBJ2-1
cdr3_nt: TGCAGTGCTTCCTCCGGGACTATCGATGAGCAGTTCTTC
cdr3_aa: CSASSGTIDEQFF

v_call: TRBV9
d_call: TRBD2
clone_size: many
j_call: TRBJ2-1
cdr3_nt: TGTGCCAGCAGCTCAAGACTAGCGGGAGGCCCCTATTTCTTC
cdr3_aa: CASSSRLAGGPYFF

v_call: TRBV29-1
d_call: -
clone_size: few
j_call: TRBJ2-3
cdr3_nt: TGCAGCGTTGTTAGGAAGGGTTTCACAGATACGCAGTATTTT
cdr3_aa: CSVVRKGFTDTQYF

v_call: TRBV2
d_call: -
clone_size: -
j_call: TRBJ2-3
cdr3_nt: TGTGCCAGCAGCCCAACTAGCTGGGCTAGCACAGATACGCAGTATTTT
cdr3_aa: CASSPTSWASTDTQYF

v_call: TRBV5-4
d_call: -
clone_size: few
j_call: TRBJ2-1
cdr3_nt: TGTGCCAGCAGCTTGGGAGTCGATGAGCAGTTCTTC
cdr3_aa: CASSLGVDEQFF

v_call: TRBV6-2/TRBV6-3
d_call: TRBD1
clone_size: -
j_call: TRBJ2-7
cdr3_nt: TGTGCCAGCACCATAGGACAGGGCTACGAGCAGTACTTC
cdr3_aa: CASTIGQGYEQYF

v_call: TRBV27
d_call: TRBD2
clone_size: few
j_call: TRBJ2-3
cdr3_nt: TGTGCCAGCTCTATACTAGCGGGAGCGACAGATACGCAGTATTTT
cdr3_aa: CASSILAGATDTQYF

v_call: TRBV5-5
d_call: TRBD1
clone_size: -
j_call: TRBJ1-5
cdr3_nt: TGTGCCAGCAGCTTGGAGGGGGCGTACAATCAGCCCCAGCATTTT
cdr3_aa: CASSLEGAYNQPQHF

v_call: TRBV27
d_call: TRBD1
clone_size: -
j_call: TRBJ2-2
cdr3_nt: TGTGCCAGCACCGGGACAGCGAACACCGGGGAGCTGTTTTTT
cdr3_aa: CASTGTANTGELFF

v_call: TRBV28
d_call: -
clone_size: -
j_call: TRBJ2-1
cdr3_nt: TGTGCCAGCAGTTTCGCCGGGAATGAGCAGTTCTTC
cdr3_aa: CASSFAGNEQFF